Listed below are T cell receptor beta chains from one sample, sequenced in a study of cytomegalovirus exposure and HLA in healthy donors. Data came from immunoSEQ multiplex PCR; TCRdb stores just in-frame clones and leaves some out. The repertoire includes tens of thousands of clones, approximately 80% of them detected once, and about 6.5% sits in the top ten. The sequencing input was PBMCs. The receptors originated from a male donor in good health and CMV-seronegative. CDR3s include the opening cysteine and the closing phenylalanine or tryptophan. The D gene is left open where the match is weak. Clone size is stated in some rows and not others, as once, few, many or a class when expanded.

TRBJ2-5 | - | - | TRBV5-1 | CASSYRLAGGQETQYF | TGCGCCAGCAGCTACCGCTTGGCCGGGGGCCAAGAGACCCAGTACTTC
TRBJ1-1 | TRBD1 | - | TRBV19 | CASRDREPDGAFF | TGTGCCAGTAGGGACAGGGAGCCCGATGGAGCTTTCTTT
TRBJ2-1 | - | - | TRBV7-7 | CASSLGGTANEQFF | TGTGCCAGCAGCTTAGGGGGCACCGCCAATGAGCAGTTCTTC
TRBJ1-5 | - | - | TRBV19 | CASSILGVNQPQHF | TGTGCCAGTAGTATACTAGGGGTAAATCAGCCCCAGCATTTT
TRBJ1-6 | - | few | TRBV6-6 | CASRLQLASYNSPLHF | TGTGCCAGTAGATTACAGTTAGCGTCCTATAATTCACCCCTCCACTTT
TRBJ2-7 | - | few | TRBV10-3 | CAISSRRYEQYF | TGTGCCATCAGTTCGAGGCGCTACGAGCAGTACTTC
TRBJ1-1 | - | - | TRBV4-2 | CASSQVREVTEAFF | TGTGCCAGCAGCCAAGTCAGGGAGGTAACTGAAGCTTTCTTT
TRBJ1-1 | - | once | TRBV14 | CASSPRTGNTEAFF | TGTGCCAGCAGCCCACGAACTGGGAACACTGAAGCTTTCTTT
TRBJ2-1 | TRBD2 | - | TRBV4-3 | CASSLAGGPNEQFF | TGCGCCAGCTCTCTAGCGGGGGGGCCTAATGAGCAGTTCTTC
TRBJ2-5 | TRBD1 | - | TRBV5-6 | CASSTTGEYQETQYF | TGTGCCAGCAGCACCACAGGGGAGTACCAAGAGACCCAGTACTTC
TRBJ1-2 | TRBD1 | - | TRBV19 | CASSMGRGRDGYTF | TGTGCCAGTAGTATGGGCAGGGGGCGGGATGGCTACACCTTC
TRBJ2-3 | TRBD1 | - | TRBV14 | CASSQHPGQGATDTQYF | TGTGCCAGCAGCCAGCACCCGGGACAGGGGGCTACAGATACGCAGTATTTT
TRBJ1-2 | - | - | TRBV29-1 | CSVGGGGYGYTF | TGCAGCGTTGGAGGGGGTGGCTATGGCTACACCTTC
TRBJ1-1 | TRBD1 | - | TRBV29-1 | CSVDRGGTEAFF | TGCAGCGTGGACAGGGGTGGAACTGAAGCTTTCTTT
TRBJ2-6 | - | - | TRBV4-1 | CASSKTGPPGANVLTF | TGCGCCAGCAGCAAAACAGGGCCACCCGGGGCCAACGTCCTGACTTTC
TRBJ1-6 | - | few | TRBV4-2 | CASSQDNNGHLNSPLHF | TGTGCCAGCAGCCAAGATAACAACGGACACCTTAATTCACCCCTCCACTTT
TRBJ2-1 | TRBD2 | - | TRBV5-1 | CASGLAGGSYNEQFF | TGCGCCAGCGGTCTAGCGGGGGGCTCCTACAATGAGCAGTTCTTC
TRBJ1-3 | - | - | TRBV4-2 | CASSPLGQSSGNTIYF | TGTGCCAGCAGCCCCCTAGGACAGTCCTCTGGAAACACCATATATTTT
TRBJ2-1 | TRBD1 | - | TRBV5-1 | CASSLAGGDRLPLPYNEQFF | TGCGCCAGCAGCTTGGCGGGCGGGGACAGGCTTCCACTCCCCTACAATGAGCAGTTCTTC
TRBJ1-6 | TRBD1 | - | TRBV30 | CAWSGGQDNSPLHF | TGTGCCTGGAGTGGGGGACAGGATAATTCACCCCTCCACTTT
TRBJ2-7 | - | few | TRBV29-1 | CSVEAPVEAAYEQYF | TGCAGCGTTGAAGCTCCAGTGGAAGCGGCCTACGAGCAGTACTTC
TRBJ1-2 | - | - | TRBV7-2 | CASSFRAGGTNYGYTF | TGTGCCAGCAGCTTTAGGGCGGGGGGTACTAACTATGGCTACACCTTC
TRBJ1-1 | TRBD1 | - | TRBV5-1 | CASSLALGGERTEAFF | TGCGCCAGCAGCTTGGCGCTAGGGGGCGAGAGGACTGAAGCTTTCTTT
TRBJ1-4 | - | - | TRBV4-3 | CASSQGTTATNEKLFF | TGCGCCAGCAGCCAAGGAACGACAGCAACTAATGAAAAACTGTTTTTT
TRBJ2-2 | TRBD2 | - | TRBV7-7 | CASSLDREGTGELFF | TGTGCCAGCAGCTTGGATAGGGAGGGGACCGGGGAGCTGTTTTTT
TRBJ1-2 | TRBD1 | - | TRBV19 | CASSIETGSYGYTF | TGTGCCAGTAGTATCGAGACAGGGAGCTATGGCTACACCTTC
TRBJ2-7 | TRBD2 | once | TRBV7-2 | CASSPTSGGATHEQYF | TGTGCCAGCAGTCCTACTAGCGGGGGGGCAACCCACGAGCAGTACTTC
TRBJ1-1 | - | - | TRBV7-9 | CAEGNTEAFF | TGTGCGGAGGGGAACACTGAAGCTTTCTTT
TRBJ1-4 | - | - | TRBV7-9 | CSSSSPSGSPATNEKLFF | TGTTCCAGCAGCTCCCCGAGCGGGAGCCCGGCAACTAATGAAAAACTGTTTTTT
TRBJ2-7 | TRBD2 | - | TRBV5-4 | CASSSGLYEQYF | TGTGCCAGCAGCTCGGGACTATACGAGCAGTACTTC
TRBJ2-5 | - | - | TRBV27 | CASSNRVGETQYF | TGTGCCAGCAGTAACAGGGTAGGAGAGACCCAGTACTTC
TRBJ1-4 | - | - | TRBV10-2 | CASSEAGDAKLFF | TGCGCCAGCAGTGAGGCGGGGGATGCAAAACTGTTTTTT
TRBJ2-1 | TRBD1 | - | TRBV15 | CATGFYRGYYNEQFF | TGTGCCACCGGTTTCTACAGGGGGTACTACAATGAGCAGTTCTTC
TRBJ2-3 | TRBD1 | - | TRBV12-5 | CASFRDRGLNTQYF | TGTGCTAGTTTCCGGGACAGGGGATTGAATACGCAGTATTTT
TRBJ1-2 | - | - | TRBV4-1 | CASSTRRTDYGYTF | TGCGCCAGCAGCACGCGGCGGACAGACTATGGCTACACCTTC
TRBJ2-1 | TRBD1 | - | TRBV19 | CASTWTGGRNEQFF | TGTGCCAGTACTTGGACAGGGGGCCGGAATGAGCAGTTCTTC
TRBJ2-4 | TRBD2 | - | TRBV5-8 | CASSLTSGGGF | TGTGCCAGCAGCCTGACTAGCGGGGGCGGATTC